The clone carrying this T cell receptor (beta chain) was seen at least ten times. Molecular barcoding with unique molecular identifiers was used for the TCRbeta library. TCRdb passed the PCR reads through MiXCR, listing each CDR3 protein once. The data show about 72,000 distinct CDR3 sequences, around 6.6% seen once. The data derive from a study of T-cell reconstitution after alpha-beta-depleted transplantation in children. The CDR3 loop spans 16 amino acids. V was pared by 2 bases and J by 0 bases, with 11 bases between. Germline V CDR1 and CDR2: MNHEY, SVGAGI. The clonotype originates from a human donor who donated a stem cell graft to a child with acute lymphoblastic leukemia. The sequencing used PBMCs from the stem cell graft donor, collected from the stem cell graft. The chain employs TRBV6-5 and TRBJ2-1; D unresolved. The CDR3 sequence: CASSYSLQSSYNEQFF. In DNA, the CDR3 is TGTGCCAGCAGTTACAGCTTGCAGAGCTCCTACAATGAGCAGTTCTTC.